The rows below give T cell receptor beta chains drawn from one sample of a study of blood T cell repertoires in COVID-19. Only in-frame clones appear in the TCRdb table, and some are missing; sequencing was by immunoSEQ multiplex PCR. This sample carries some 210,000 clones, roughly four fifths of them seen once, and the ten largest clones take about 12%. The sample comprised peripheral blood. The receptors originated from a woman between 40 and 50 years old with acute or convalescent COVID-19. Both conserved end residues are part of each CDR3. The D gene is left open where the match is weak. Clone size, where shown, is once, few, many, or a class for clones that have expanded.

d_call j_call v_call clone_size cdr3_nt cdr3_aa
TRBD2 TRBJ2-1 TRBV6-5 once TGTGCCAGCAGTTACGGCGGGGGGGCCTGGAATGAGCAGTTCTTC CASSYGGGAWNEQFF
TRBD1 TRBJ1-5 TRBV6-5 NA TGTGCCAGCACTCCGGGACAGGGCCGCAATCAGCCCCAGCATTTT CASTPGQGRNQPQHF
TRBD2 TRBJ2-4 TRBV2 few TGTGCCAGCAGTAAGCGGGGGGGGCGCCTAGCCAAAAACATTCAGTACTTC CASSKRGGRLAKNIQYF
NA TRBJ2-5 TRBV9 NA TGTGCCAGCAGCCCCTCGCGGGAAGAGACCCAGTACTTC CASSPSREETQYF
TRBD1 TRBJ1-6 TRBV18 once TGTGCCAGCTCACCACCGACAGGGGAGTATTCACCCCTCCACTTT CASSPPTGEYSPLHF
NA TRBJ2-3 TRBV19 NA TGTGCCAGTACCCCACAGGGTTACACAGATACGCAGTATTTT CASTPQGYTDTQYF
TRBD1 TRBJ1-4 TRBV4-3 NA TGCGCCAGCAGCCAATCCCCAGGGGGGTATGAAAAACTGTTTTTT CASSQSPGGYEKLFF
TRBD2 TRBJ2-7 TRBV10-3 NA TGTGCCATCTTACAGGGACTAGCGGGGGCCTACGAGCAGTACTTC CAILQGLAGAYEQYF
NA TRBJ2-1 TRBV4-1 few TGCGCCAGCAGCCAGGTGGACATTCTGTCCTACAATGAGCAGTTCTTC CASSQVDILSYNEQFF
NA TRBJ1-1 TRBV20-1 NA TGCATTCTTAGGGGCGTCGTAGCTTTCTTT CILRGVVAFF
NA TRBJ2-2 TRBV9 NA TGTGCCAGCAGCTTCCGCGGAGACGGGAACACCGGGGAGCTGTTTTTT CASSFRGDGNTGELFF
TRBD1 TRBJ1-3 TRBV19 NA TGTGCCAGTACGAGACAGGGAAGAAACACCATATATTTT CASTRQGRNTIYF
TRBD2 TRBJ2-1 TRBV6-2/TRBV6-3 NA TGTGCCAGCAGTACCCTAGCGGGAGAGGGTAATGAGCAGTTCTTC CASSTLAGEGNEQFF
TRBD1 TRBJ1-2 TRBV12-5 few TGTGCTAGTGGCACTGACAGGGACTATGGCTACACCTTC CASGTDRDYGYTF
NA TRBJ1-4 TRBV5-1 NA TGCGCCAGCAGCTTGTACGGTGAGAATGAAAAACTGTTTTTT CASSLYGENEKLFF
TRBD1 TRBJ1-4 TRBV6-6 once TGTGCCAGCAGTTACGGACAGGGGAATGAAAAACTGTTTTTT CASSYGQGNEKLFF
NA TRBJ2-6 TRBV29-1 NA TGCAGCGTTGAAAGCCGGAGACTCCCTGGGGCCAACGTCCTGACTTTC CSVESRRLPGANVLTF
NA TRBJ2-3 TRBV12-5 NA TGTGCTAGTGGTTTCATTCGCAGGGCTGGCACAGATACGCAGTATTTT CASGFIRRAGTDTQYF
NA TRBJ2-1 TRBV11-3 few TGTGCCAGCAGCTTGGGGGCGATTGACAATGAGCAGTTCTTC CASSLGAIDNEQFF
TRBD2 TRBJ2-1 TRBV4-2 NA TGTGCCAGCAGCTTCGGACTAGGGGCTTACAATGAGCAGTTCTTC CASSFGLGAYNEQFF
NA TRBJ2-3 TRBV19 NA TGTGCCAGTAGTATAAGAACAGGGAGGGCCCGATATGATACGCAGTATTTT CASSIRTGRARYDTQYF
NA TRBJ1-2 TRBV2 NA TGTGCCAGCAGCGCTTCAGGGGAGTTAACCTATGGCTACACCTTC CASSASGELTYGYTF
NA TRBJ2-5 TRBV7-9 few TGTGCCAGCAGCTTATATCAAGCGGTCCAAGAGACCCAGTACTTC CASSLYQAVQETQYF
NA TRBJ1-2 TRBV27 few TGTGCCAGCAGTTTATTGGGCCAGGGGCCCGCCTATGGCTACACCTTC CASSLLGQGPAYGYTF
NA TRBJ2-7 TRBV10-3 NA TGTGCCATCAGAGACCGGAGCTCCTACGAGCAGTACTTC CAIRDRSSYEQYF
NA TRBJ1-2 TRBV25-1 few TGTGCCAGCAGTACCTCAACAAACTATGGCTACACCTTC CASSTSTNYGYTF
NA TRBJ1-4 TRBV18 NA TGTGCCAGCTCACCACAAAGGACAGAAAAACTGTTTTTT CASSPQRTEKLFF
TRBD2 TRBJ2-7 TRBV5-6 NA TGTGCCAGCAGCAAACTAGCGGGAGAGCAGTACTTC CASSKLAGEQYF
NA TRBJ2-2 TRBV5-1 few TGCGCCAGCAGCTTGACGGTAGCTGACACCGGGGAGCTGTTTTTT CASSLTVADTGELFF
NA TRBJ1-1 TRBV12-5 NA TGTGCTAGTGGTCCAGAGGGGGTTACTGAAGCTTTCTTT CASGPEGVTEAFF
NA TRBJ2-2 TRBV5-8 NA TGTGCCAGCAGCTCCGGACTTGGAACCGGGGAGCTGTTTTTT CASSSGLGTGELFF
NA TRBJ1-1 TRBV19 NA TGTGCCAGTAGGGGCGGGACGGCGAACACTGAAGCTTTCTTT CASRGGTANTEAFF
TRBD2 TRBJ2-1 TRBV18 NA TGTGCCAGCTCACCACCCGGTGGCGGGGGGGCTTGGGAGCAGTTCTTC CASSPPGGGGAWEQFF
NA TRBJ1-1 TRBV7-9 NA TGTGCCAGCTACCTAAGCCGCGGGGCTTTCTTT CASYLSRGAFF
NA TRBJ2-7 TRBV2 NA TGTGCCAGCAGCCTTTCGACAGGCAACTACGAGCAGTACTTC CASSLSTGNYEQYF
TRBD1 TRBJ1-1 TRBV7-9 NA TGTGCCAGCAGCTTAGTGAGACAGGGGAACACTGAAGCTTTCTTT CASSLVRQGNTEAFF
TRBD2 TRBJ2-7 TRBV4-1 NA TGCGCCAGCAGCCAAGGGGCCGGGACTAGCGGCTACGAGCAGTACTTC CASSQGAGTSGYEQYF
TRBD1 TRBJ2-1 TRBV20-1 NA TGCAGTGCTAGTCCGGACAGGGGACGAGGTGAGCAGTTCTTC CSASPDRGRGEQFF
TRBD2 TRBJ2-7 TRBV5-1 NA TGCGCCACCCGCAGGCTAGCGGACTCCTACGAGCAGTACTTC CATRRLADSYEQYF
TRBD2 TRBJ2-5 TRBV7-8 few TGTGCCAGCAGCGGCCAGACTAGCGGGTACCAAGAGACCCAGTACTTC CASSGQTSGYQETQYF